The 15 T cell receptor beta chains below come from one sample, sequenced in a study of T cells in Graves' hyperthyroidism and ophthalmopathy (dated by TCRdb to between 2018 and 2020). The library was obtained by multiplex PCR. The instrument given in TCRdb is Illumina HiSeq 2000. The TCR beta CDR3 regions were amplified from the RNA transcripts. The TCR CDR3 was subjected to a first round of RT-PCR using the HTBI primer set and the Qiagen OneStep RT-PCR kit. In TCRdb, the public reads were trimmed at Q25 with fastp and aligned with MiXCR, with productive beta chains retained. All rows with the same CDR3 protein become a single entry with the most common DNA and genes. The sample records 600,000 to 650,000 distinct CDR3 sequences, about 16% of which are singletons. The ten largest clones take up 3.5% to 4% of the sample. The material sequenced was blood. The receptors derive from a young woman with Graves' hyperthyroidism.

J is TRBJ2-7 and V is TRBV13; TRBD2 is a possible D gene (6 bases). The CDR3 runs to 14 residues. Germline CDR1 is PRHDT and CDR2 is FYEKMQ (reference sequence). Trimming shortened V by 5 bases and J by 1 base, and 12 bases separated the two germline ends. The CDR3 nucleotides are TGTGCCAGCAGCCGGTTCCGGGGGTCCTACGAGCAGTACTTC. Its translation is CASSRFRGSYEQYF.

The V and J genes are TRBV2 and TRBJ2-6, with a tentative D call TRBD2 (6 bases). This CDR3 is built from 17 residues. Germline V gene lookup returns CDR1 SNHLY and CDR2 FYNNEI. V was clipped by 7 bases and J by 0 bases, with 16 bases between them. DNA for the CDR3: TGTGCCAGCAATCCGGGACTCCTTCTCTCTGGGGCCAACGTCCTGACTTTC. It translates to CASNPGLLLSGANVLTF.

This clonotype was picked up many times. The J gene is TRBJ1-5, the V gene TRBV12-3 or TRBV12-4; the D is unclear. With 3 bases removed from V and 0 bases from J, the gap between germline ends came to 6 bases. This CDR3 has 14 amino acids. CDR3 sequence reads: CASSLAYSNQPQHF. The CDR3 bases are TGTGCCAGCAGTTTGGCCTATAGCAATCAGCCCCAGCATTTT.

The V call is TRBV29-1, the J call TRBJ2-1; D may be TRBD2 (5 bases). Germline V gene lookup returns CDR1 SQVTM and CDR2 ANQGSEA. The V and J ends lost 4 bases and 2 bases respectively, with 18 bases between them. The CDR3 extends over 16 amino acids. The CDR3 region has the DNA TGCAGCGTTGCCTCGGTACTAGGGAGCCCCTACAATGAGCAGTTCTTC. Its protein is CSVASVLGSPYNEQFF.

This clonotype was seen ten or more times. This chain uses TRBV30 with TRBJ1-1; D is unresolved. Between the trimmed V and J ends, which lost 4 bases and 4 bases, there was a span of 13 bases. This CDR3 contains 13 residues. CDR1 is GTSNPN and CDR2 is SVGIG in the germline V gene (reference sequence). CDR3 sequence (DNA): TGTGCCTGGATCAGAGACTTTGGCACTGAAGCTTTCTTT. Protein: CAWIRDFGTEAFF.

In the case of this clonotype: Just one base apart from a much larger clone, this may be a read error. The genes are TRBV20-1 and TRBJ2-7; 8 nucleotides match TRBD2. This CDR3 has 16 residues. Germline V gene data show CDR1 as DFQATT and CDR2 as SNEGSKA (reference sequence). The CDR3 loop reads CGARPPMGTSGYEQYF. Written as DNA, the CDR3 is TGCGGTGCTAGACCTCCGATGGGAACTAGCGGCTACGAGCAGTACTTC.

The V and J genes are TRBV5-1 and TRBJ2-3; 8 bases fit TRBD2. This CDR3 contains 14 residues. From germline, CDR1 is SGHRS and CDR2 YFSETQ. V was clipped by 7 bases and J by 4 bases; unmatched bases: 8. CDR3 DNA sequence: TGCGCCAGCTCCCCCGGGGGGGTTCCAGATACGCAGTATTTT. Translating it yields CASSPGGVPDTQYF.

This clonotype was observed at least ten times. The gene calls are TRBV6-1 and TRBJ2-5; TRBD2 is a possible D gene (5 bases). The V gene's germline CDR1 is MNHNS and CDR2 SASEGT. The CDR3 has 15 amino acids. The germline V and J ends were trimmed by 2 bases and 3 bases, with 13 bases remaining between them. CDR3 region: CASSEMRGPEETQYF. CDR3 nucleotide sequence: TGTGCCAGCAGTGAAATGCGAGGGCCGGAAGAGACCCAGTACTTC.

This rearrangement joins TRBV9 to TRBJ2-1; 9 bases are shared with TRBD1. Per the germline V gene, CDR1 is SGDLS and CDR2 is YYNGEE. CDR3 length equals 20 residues. Germline trimming cut 4 bases from V and 1 base from J; bases unmatched to any gene: 18. The CDR3 DNA is TGTGCCAGCAGCCCCCCCCCGGGACAGGGTCCCCTAGGGTCCTACAATGAGCAGTTCTTC. Its translation is CASSPPPGQGPLGSYNEQFF.

This clonotype was counted between two and nine times. The chain links TRBV3-1 to TRBJ2-7, with D possibly called TRBD1 or TRBD2 (5 bases each). The ends were cut back, 5 bases at V and 6 bases at J, with 11 bases in the middle. CDR1 and CDR2 from the germline V gene are LGHDT and YNNKEL (reference sequence). The CDR3 runs to 12 residues. In DNA, the CDR3 is TGTGCCAGCAGCAACTGGGACCTCGAGCAGTACTTC. Its protein product is CASSNWDLEQYF.

A few counts support this clonotype. The J gene is TRBJ2-7, the V gene TRBV9; no definite D call. Germline V gives CDR1 SGDLS, CDR2 YYNGEE. V was trimmed by 0 bases and J by 0 bases, leaving 7 bases between them. The CDR3 covers 14 residues. For the CDR3, the DNA is TGTGCCAGCAGCGTAGTCAGCAGCTCCTACGAGCAGTACTTC. Residues: CASSVVSSSYEQYF.

This clonotype was seen at least ten times. The chain carries TRBV3-1 and TRBJ1-1; unclear D gene. The V end was cut by 1 base, the J end by 7 bases, with 10 bases between. In germline, CDR1 is LGHDT, CDR2 YNNKEL (reference sequence). This CDR3 comprises 13 residues. The CDR3 here is CASSQVRGNEAFF. The CDR3, as DNA: TGTGCCAGCAGCCAAGTACGGGGAAATGAAGCTTTCTTT.

The chain links TRBV5-1 to TRBJ2-2, with a possible D match to TRBD2 (6 bases). The germline V gene encodes CDR1 SGHRS and CDR2 YFSETQ. The ends were cut back, 3 bases at V and 3 bases at J, with 15 bases in the middle. The CDR3 runs to 16 residues. CDR3 nucleotides: TGCGCCAGCAGCTCCCTCGGGGGATTGGACACCGGGGAGCTGTTTTTT. Translated: CASSSLGGLDTGELFF.

This clonotype showed up many times. The chain recombines TRBV12-3 or TRBV12-4 with TRBJ2-5; the D is unclear. The CDR3 contains 14 residues. Deletions cut 0 bases from V and 4 bases from J, with 9 bases between. The CDR3 reads CASSLALIAETQYF. CDR3 bases: TGTGCCAGCAGTTTAGCCCTTATTGCAGAGACCCAGTACTTC.

This clonotype came up many times. V usage is TRBV3-1 and J usage is TRBJ1-1; TRBD1 matches 9 bases. This CDR3 has 18 residues. J lost 1 base, V lost 0 bases, and 9 bases had no gene match. Germline CDR1 and CDR2: LGHDT and YNNKEL (reference sequence). CDR3 region: CASSQDPLPTGGNTEAFF. The CDR3 DNA reads TGTGCCAGCAGCCAAGACCCACTTCCGACAGGGGGGAACACTGAAGCTTTCTTT.